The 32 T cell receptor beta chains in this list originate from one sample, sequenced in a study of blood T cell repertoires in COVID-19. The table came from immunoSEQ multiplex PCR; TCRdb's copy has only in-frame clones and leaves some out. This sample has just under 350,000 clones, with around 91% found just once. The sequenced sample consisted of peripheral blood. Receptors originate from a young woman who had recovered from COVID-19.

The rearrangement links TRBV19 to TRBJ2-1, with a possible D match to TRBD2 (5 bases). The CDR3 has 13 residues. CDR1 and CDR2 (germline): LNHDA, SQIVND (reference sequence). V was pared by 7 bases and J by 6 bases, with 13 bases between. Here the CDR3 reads CASTAAGGNEQFF. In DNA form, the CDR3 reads TGTGCCAGTACGGCGGCGGGTGGCAATGAGCAGTTCTTC.

Here the CDR3 reads CAQDSYNEQFF. The CDR3 DNA follows: TGTGCCCAGGACAGCTACAATGAGCAGTTCTTC. V is TRBV7-9 and J is TRBJ2-1; TRBD1 might be the D (6 bases). The CDR3 is made up of 11 amino acids. The germline V gene has CDR1 SEHNR and CDR2 FQNEAQ (reference sequence). The ends were cut back, 11 bases at V and 3 bases at J, with 8 bases in the middle.

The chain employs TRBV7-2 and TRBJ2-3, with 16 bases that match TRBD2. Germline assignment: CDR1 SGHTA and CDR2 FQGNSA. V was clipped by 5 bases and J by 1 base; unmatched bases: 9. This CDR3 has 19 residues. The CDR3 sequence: CASSGGTSGRVSGTDTQYF. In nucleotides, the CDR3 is TGTGCCAGCAGCGGCGGGACTAGCGGGAGGGTATCAGGCACAGATACGCAGTATTTT.

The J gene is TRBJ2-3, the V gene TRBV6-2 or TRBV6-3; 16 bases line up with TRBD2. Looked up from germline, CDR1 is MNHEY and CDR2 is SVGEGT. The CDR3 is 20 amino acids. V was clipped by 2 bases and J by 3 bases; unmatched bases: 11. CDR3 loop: CASSYRSGTSGRALTDTQYF. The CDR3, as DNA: TGTGCCAGCAGTTACCGCTCCGGGACTAGCGGGAGGGCCCTGACAGATACGCAGTATTTT.

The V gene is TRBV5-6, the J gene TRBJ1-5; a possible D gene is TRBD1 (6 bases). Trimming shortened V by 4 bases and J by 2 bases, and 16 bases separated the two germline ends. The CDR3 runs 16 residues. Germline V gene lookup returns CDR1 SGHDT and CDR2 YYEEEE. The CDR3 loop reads CASSVRGLGGNQPQHF. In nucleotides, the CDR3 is TGTGCCAGCAGCGTCAGGGGTCTTGGCGGCAATCAGCCCCAGCATTTT.

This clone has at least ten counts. CDR3 sequence: CASSQDEREARADTQYF. For the CDR3, the DNA is TGTGCCAGCAGCCAAGATGAGCGGGAGGCCCGAGCAGATACGCAGTATTTT. J is TRBJ2-3 and V is TRBV14; 9 bases line up with TRBD2. Per the germline V gene, CDR1 is SGHDN and CDR2 is FVKESK. V shed 0 bases, J shed 4 bases, and the junction held 8 bases outside the gene matches. The length of the CDR3 is 17 residues. Looking up the rest from reference TRBV14 and TRBJ2-3 gives the full variable domain: EAGVTQFPSHSVIEKGQTVTLRCDPISGHDNLYWYRRVMGKEIKFLLHFVKESKQDESGMPNNRFLAERTGGTYSTLKVQPAELEDSGVYFCASSQDEREARADTQYFGPGTRLTVL.

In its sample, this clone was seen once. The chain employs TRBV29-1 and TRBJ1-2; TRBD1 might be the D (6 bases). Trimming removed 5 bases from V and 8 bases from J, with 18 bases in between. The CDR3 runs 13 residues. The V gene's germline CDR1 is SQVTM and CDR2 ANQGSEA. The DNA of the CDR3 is TGCAGCGTTTCAAGTATGGGAGGGGGGGGCTACACCTTC. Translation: CSVSSMGGGGYTF.

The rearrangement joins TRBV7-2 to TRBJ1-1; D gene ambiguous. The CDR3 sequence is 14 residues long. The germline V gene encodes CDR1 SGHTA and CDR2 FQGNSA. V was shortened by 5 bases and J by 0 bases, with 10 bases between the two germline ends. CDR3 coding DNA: TGTGCCAGCAGCCTGGCGGGCATGAACACTGAAGCTTTCTTT. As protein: CASSLAGMNTEAFF. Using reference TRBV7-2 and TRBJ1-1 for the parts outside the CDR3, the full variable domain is GAGVSQSPSNKVTEKGKDVELRCDPISGHTALYWYRQSLGQGLEFLIYFQGNSAPDKSGLPSDRFSAERTGGSVSTLTIQRTQQEDSAVYLCASSLAGMNTEAFFGQGTRLTVV.

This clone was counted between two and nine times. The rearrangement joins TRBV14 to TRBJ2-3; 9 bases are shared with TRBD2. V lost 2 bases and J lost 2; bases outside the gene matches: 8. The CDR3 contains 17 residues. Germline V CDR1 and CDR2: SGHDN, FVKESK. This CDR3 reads CASSQHSSGRFTDTQYF. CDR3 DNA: TGTGCCAGCAGCCAACACTCGAGCGGGAGGTTCACAGATACGCAGTATTTT.

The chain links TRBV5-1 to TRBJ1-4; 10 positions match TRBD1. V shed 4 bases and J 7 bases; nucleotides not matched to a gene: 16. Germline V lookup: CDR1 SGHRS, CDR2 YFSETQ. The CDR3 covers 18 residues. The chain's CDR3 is CASSRGRDRGELGEKLFF. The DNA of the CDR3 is TGCGCCAGCAGCCGCGGCCGGGACAGGGGAGAGTTGGGTGAAAAACTGTTTTTT.

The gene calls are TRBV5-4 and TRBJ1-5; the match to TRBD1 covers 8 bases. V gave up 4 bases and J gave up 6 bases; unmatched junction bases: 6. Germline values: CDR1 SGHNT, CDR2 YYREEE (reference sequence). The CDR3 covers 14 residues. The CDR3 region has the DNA TGTGCCAGCAGCGAAGCAGGGGGCACTCAGCCCCAGCATTTT. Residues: CASSEAGGTQPQHF.

The CDR3 reads CASSPGLAGTQETQYF. The CDR3 DNA reads as TGTGCCAGCAGCCCAGGACTAGCGGGCACCCAAGAGACCCAGTACTTC. The gene calls are TRBV7-2 and TRBJ2-5; TRBD2 matches at 11 bases. The CDR3 consists of 16 residues. The V gene's germline CDR1 is SGHTA and CDR2 FQGNSA. V lost 5 bases to trimming and J lost 1 base; unmatched junction nucleotides: 6.

In nucleotides, the CDR3 is TGTGCCAGCAGTGAAGCTCGGCTAGCGGGAGTATTGGAGACCCAGTACTTC. This sequence encodes CASSEARLAGVLETQYF. The chain employs TRBV6-1 and TRBJ2-5; TRBD2 matches 10 bases. V lost 0 bases to trimming and J lost 5 bases; unmatched junction nucleotides: 9. Germline assignment: CDR1 MNHNS and CDR2 SASEGT. CDR3 length: 17 amino acids.

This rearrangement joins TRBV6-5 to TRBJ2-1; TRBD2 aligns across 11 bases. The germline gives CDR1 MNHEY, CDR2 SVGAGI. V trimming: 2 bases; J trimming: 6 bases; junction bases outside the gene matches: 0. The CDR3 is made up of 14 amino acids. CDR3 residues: CASSYTSGSNEQFF. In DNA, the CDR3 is TGTGCCAGCAGTTACACTAGCGGGAGCAATGAGCAGTTCTTC.

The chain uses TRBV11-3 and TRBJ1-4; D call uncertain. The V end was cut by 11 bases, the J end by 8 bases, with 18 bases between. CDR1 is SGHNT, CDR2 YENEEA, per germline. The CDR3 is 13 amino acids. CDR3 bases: TGTGCCGGATCGGCCCCCCGGGGAGAAAAACTGTTTTTT. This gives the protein CAGSAPRGEKLFF.

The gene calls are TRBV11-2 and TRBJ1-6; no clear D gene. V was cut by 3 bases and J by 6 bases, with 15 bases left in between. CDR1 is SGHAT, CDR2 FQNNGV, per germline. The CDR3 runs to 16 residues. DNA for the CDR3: TGTGCCAGCAGCTTTGCGGGCCCAGTTCCTAATTCACCCCTCCACTTT. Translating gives CASSFAGPVPNSPLHF.

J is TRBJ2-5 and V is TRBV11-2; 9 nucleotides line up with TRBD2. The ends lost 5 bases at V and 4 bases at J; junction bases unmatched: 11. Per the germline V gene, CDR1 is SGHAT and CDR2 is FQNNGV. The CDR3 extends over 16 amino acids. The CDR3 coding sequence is TGTGCCAGCAGCACAGGGGTAGCGGGAGTTGGAGAGACCCAGTACTTC. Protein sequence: CASSTGVAGVGETQYF.

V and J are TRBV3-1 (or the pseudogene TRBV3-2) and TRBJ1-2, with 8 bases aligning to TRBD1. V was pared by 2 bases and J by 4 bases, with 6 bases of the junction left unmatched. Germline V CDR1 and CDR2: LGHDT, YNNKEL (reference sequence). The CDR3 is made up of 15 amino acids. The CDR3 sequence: CASSQLDRGRYGYTF. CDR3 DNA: TGTGCCAGCAGCCAACTAGACAGGGGCCGCTATGGCTACACCTTC.

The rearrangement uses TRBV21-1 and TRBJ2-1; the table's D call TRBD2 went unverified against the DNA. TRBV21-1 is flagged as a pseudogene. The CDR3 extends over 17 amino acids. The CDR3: CASSKGQASESHNEQFF. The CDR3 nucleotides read TGTGCCAGCAGCAAAGGTCAGGCTAGCGAGAGCCACAATGAGCAGTTCTTC.

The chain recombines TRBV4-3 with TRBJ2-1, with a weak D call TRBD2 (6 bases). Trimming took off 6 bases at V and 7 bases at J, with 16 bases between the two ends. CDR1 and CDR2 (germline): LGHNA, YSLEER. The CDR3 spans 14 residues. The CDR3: CASSREALRNEQFF. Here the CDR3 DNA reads TGCGCCAGCAGTAGGGAGGCTCTGAGGAATGAGCAGTTCTTC.

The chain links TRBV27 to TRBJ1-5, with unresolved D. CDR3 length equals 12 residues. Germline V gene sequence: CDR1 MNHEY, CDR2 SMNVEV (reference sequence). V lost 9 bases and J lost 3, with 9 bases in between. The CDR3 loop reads CARKESNQPQHF. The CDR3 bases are TGTGCCAGGAAGGAGTCCAATCAGCCCCAGCATTTT.

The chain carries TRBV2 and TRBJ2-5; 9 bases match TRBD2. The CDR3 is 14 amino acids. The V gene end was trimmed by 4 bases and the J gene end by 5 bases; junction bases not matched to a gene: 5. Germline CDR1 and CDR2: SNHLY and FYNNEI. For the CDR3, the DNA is TGTGCCAGCAGTGCTTCTAGCGGGACTGAGACCCAGTACTTC. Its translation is CASSASSGTETQYF.

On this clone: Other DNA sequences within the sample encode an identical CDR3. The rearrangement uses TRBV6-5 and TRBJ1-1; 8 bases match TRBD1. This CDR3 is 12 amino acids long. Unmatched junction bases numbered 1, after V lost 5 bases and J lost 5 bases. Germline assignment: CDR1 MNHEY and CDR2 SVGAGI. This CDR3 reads CASSRQGTEAFF. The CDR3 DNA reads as TGTGCCAGCAGTAGACAGGGGACTGAAGCTTTCTTT.

The CDR3 loop reads CASSHGGGMNTEAFF. CDR3 in DNA: TGCGCCAGCAGCCACGGTGGAGGGATGAACACTGAAGCTTTCTTT. The rearrangement joins TRBV10-1 to TRBJ1-1; D is unclear. CDR3 length: 15 residues. Germline V lookup: CDR1 WNHNN, CDR2 SYGVQD (reference sequence). V was trimmed by 6 bases and J by 0 bases, leaving 14 bases between them.

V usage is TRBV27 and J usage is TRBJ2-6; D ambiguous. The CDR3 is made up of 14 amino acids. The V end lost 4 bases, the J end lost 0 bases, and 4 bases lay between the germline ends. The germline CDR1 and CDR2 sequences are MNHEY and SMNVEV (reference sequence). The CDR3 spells CASSSSSGANVLTF. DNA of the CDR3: TGTGCCAGCAGTTCCAGCTCTGGGGCCAACGTCCTGACTTTC.

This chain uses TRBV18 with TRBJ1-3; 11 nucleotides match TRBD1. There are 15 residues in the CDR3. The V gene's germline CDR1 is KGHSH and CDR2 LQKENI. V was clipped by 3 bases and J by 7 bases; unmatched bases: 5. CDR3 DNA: TGTGCCAGCTCACCCCGGACAGGGGGCAAGAACACCATATATTTT. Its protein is CASSPRTGGKNTIYF.

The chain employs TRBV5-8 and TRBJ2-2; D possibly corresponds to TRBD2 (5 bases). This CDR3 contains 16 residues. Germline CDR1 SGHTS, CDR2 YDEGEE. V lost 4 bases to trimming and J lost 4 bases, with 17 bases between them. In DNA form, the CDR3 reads TGTGCCAGCAGCCTTCAGCGGACCTCGAGCACCGGGGAGCTGTTTTTT. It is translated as CASSLQRTSSTGELFF.

DNA for the CDR3: TGTGCCAGCAGCGAGGCTAGCGACCAAGAGACCCAGTACTTC. Its translation: CASSEASDQETQYF. The rearrangement joins TRBV3-1 (or the pseudogene TRBV3-2) to TRBJ2-5, with a tentative D call TRBD2 (6 bases). V was clipped by 5 bases and J by 0 bases, with 10 bases between them. Germline values: CDR1 LGHDT, CDR2 YNNKEL (reference sequence). This CDR3 contains 14 residues.

The CDR3 sequence: CASSLAHRGSYGYTF. The CDR3, as DNA: TGTGCCAGCAGCTTAGCGCACAGGGGTAGCTATGGCTACACCTTC. The chain has TRBV7-2 and TRBJ1-2, with 7 bases fitting TRBD1. Germline CDR1 is SGHTA and CDR2 is FQGNSA. With 0 bases clipped from V and 4 bases from J, the junction kept 5 bases outside the gene matches. This CDR3 has 15 amino acids.

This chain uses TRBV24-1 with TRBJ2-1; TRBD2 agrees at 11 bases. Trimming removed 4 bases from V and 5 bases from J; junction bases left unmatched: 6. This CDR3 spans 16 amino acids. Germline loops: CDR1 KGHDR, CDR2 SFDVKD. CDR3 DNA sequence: TGTGCCACCAGTGACAGACTAGCGGGAAAGGACAATGAGCAGTTCTTC. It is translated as CATSDRLAGKDNEQFF.

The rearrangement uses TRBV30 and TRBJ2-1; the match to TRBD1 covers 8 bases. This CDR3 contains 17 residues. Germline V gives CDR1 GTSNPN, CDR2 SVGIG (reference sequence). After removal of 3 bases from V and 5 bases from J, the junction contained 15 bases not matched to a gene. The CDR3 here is CAWRLPLPGGPDNEQFF. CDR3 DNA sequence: TGTGCCTGGAGGCTGCCTCTTCCAGGGGGCCCTGACAATGAGCAGTTCTTC.

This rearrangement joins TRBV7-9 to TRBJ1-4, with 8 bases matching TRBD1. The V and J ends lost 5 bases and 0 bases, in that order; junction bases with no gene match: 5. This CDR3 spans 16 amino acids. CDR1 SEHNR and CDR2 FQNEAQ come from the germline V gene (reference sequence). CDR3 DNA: TGTGCCAGCAGCGCACAGGGGGAGGCAACTAATGAAAAACTGTTTTTT. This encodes CASSAQGEATNEKLFF.